The sequence of this TCR beta chain was determined in a study of graft-versus-host responses after intestinal transplantation. Whole-study results and caveats: Maximum circulating GvH clone levels tracked with early post-transplant HvG decreases. GvH clones detected in recipient marrow included some appearing first in ileum or blood.

This CDR3 comprises 17 residues. The germline gives CDR1 LNHDA, CDR2 SQIVND (reference sequence). The ends were cut back, 5 bases at V and 1 base at J, with 20 bases in the middle. A word on this clone: The antigen is undetermined.

The protocol was immunoSEQ multiplex PCR, while the TCRdb copy is restricted to in-frame clones and leaves out a portion. This table holds roughly 93,000 clones, 85% to 95% found once. The source is a human donor who received an intestinal transplant. The sequences come from unstimulated CD8+ T cells sorted from spleen or lymph node cells, collected before intestinal transplant. This chain joins TRBV19 and TRBJ1-1; D is possibly TRBD1 (5 bases). In nucleotides, the CDR3 is TGTGCCAGTAGTTCTTTTGACAGCCCGCGAGGGAACACTGAAGCTTTCTTT. It encodes CASSSFDSPRGNTEAFF.